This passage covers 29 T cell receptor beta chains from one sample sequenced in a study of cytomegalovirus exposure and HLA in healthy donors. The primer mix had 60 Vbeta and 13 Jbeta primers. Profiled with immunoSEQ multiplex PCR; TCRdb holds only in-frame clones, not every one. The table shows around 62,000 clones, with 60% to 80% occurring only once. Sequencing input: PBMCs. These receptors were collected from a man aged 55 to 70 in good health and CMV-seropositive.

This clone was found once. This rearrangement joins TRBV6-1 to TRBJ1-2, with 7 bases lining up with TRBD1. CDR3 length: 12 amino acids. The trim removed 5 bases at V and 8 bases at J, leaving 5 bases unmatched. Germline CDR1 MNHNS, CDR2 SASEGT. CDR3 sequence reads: CASSFRQGGYTF. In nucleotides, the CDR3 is TGTGCCAGCAGTTTTCGACAGGGCGGCTACACCTTC.

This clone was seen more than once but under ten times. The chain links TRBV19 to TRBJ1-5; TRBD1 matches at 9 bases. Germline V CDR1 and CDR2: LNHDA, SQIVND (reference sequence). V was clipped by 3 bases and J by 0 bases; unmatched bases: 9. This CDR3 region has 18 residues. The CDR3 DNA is TGTGCCAGTAGTATGGAGGACAGGGGTGGATATAGCAATCAGCCCCAGCATTTT. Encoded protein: CASSMEDRGGYSNQPQHF.

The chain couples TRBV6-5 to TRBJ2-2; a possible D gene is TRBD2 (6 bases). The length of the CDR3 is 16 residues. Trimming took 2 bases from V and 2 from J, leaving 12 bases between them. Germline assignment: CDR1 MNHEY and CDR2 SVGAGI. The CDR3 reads CASSYLPGLNTGELFF. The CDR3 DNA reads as TGTGCCAGCAGTTACCTCCCGGGACTTAACACCGGGGAGCTGTTTTTT.

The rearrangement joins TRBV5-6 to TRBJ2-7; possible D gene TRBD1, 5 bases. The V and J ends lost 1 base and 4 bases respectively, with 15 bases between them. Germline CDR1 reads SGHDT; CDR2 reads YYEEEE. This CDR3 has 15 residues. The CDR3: CASSLLRGWPYEQYF. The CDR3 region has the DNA TGTGCCAGCAGCTTGCTAAGGGGTTGGCCTTACGAGCAGTACTTC.

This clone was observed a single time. As DNA, the CDR3 is TGTGCCAGCAGCTTAGATCTGGGGCGGGAGGGCTCCTACGAGCAGTACTTC. It translates to CASSLDLGREGSYEQYF. The chain uses TRBV11-3 and TRBJ2-7, with 9 bases identical to TRBD2. Germline CDR1 SGHNT, CDR2 YENEEA. J was trimmed by 0 bases and V by 0 bases; bases with no gene match: 6. The CDR3 is made up of 17 amino acids.

CDR3 region: CASSPRTTGELFF. The CDR3 DNA reads as TGTGCCAGCAGCCCCCGGACAACCGGGGAGCTGTTTTTT. This chain connects TRBV7-2 to TRBJ2-2, with D possibly being TRBD1 (5 bases). Germline values: CDR1 SGHTA, CDR2 FQGNSA. Trimming took 5 bases from V and 5 from J, leaving 9 bases between them. This CDR3 is 13 amino acids long.

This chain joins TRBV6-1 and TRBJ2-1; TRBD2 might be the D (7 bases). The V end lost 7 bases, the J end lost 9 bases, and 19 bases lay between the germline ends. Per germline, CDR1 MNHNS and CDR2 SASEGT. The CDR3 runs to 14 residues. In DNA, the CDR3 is TGTGCCAGCAAAACAATCGGGGGGCTGGGTGAGCAGTTCTTC. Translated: CASKTIGGLGEQFF.

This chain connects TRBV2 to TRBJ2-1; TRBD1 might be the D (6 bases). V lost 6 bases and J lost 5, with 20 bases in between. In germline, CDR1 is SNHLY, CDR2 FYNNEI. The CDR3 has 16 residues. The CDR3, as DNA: TGTGCCAGCAGCCCTCAGGGGCTAGGACAGAACAATGAGCAGTTCTTC. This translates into CASSPQGLGQNNEQFF.

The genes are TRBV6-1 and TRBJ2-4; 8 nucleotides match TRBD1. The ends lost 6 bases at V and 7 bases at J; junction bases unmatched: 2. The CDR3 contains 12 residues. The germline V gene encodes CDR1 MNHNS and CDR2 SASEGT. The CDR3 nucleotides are TGTGCCAGCAGGGGACAGGAGAACATTCAGTACTTC. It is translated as CASRGQENIQYF.

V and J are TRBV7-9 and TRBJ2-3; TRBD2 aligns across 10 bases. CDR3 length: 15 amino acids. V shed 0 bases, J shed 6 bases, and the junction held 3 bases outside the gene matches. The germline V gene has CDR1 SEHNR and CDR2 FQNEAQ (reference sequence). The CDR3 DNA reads TGTGCCAGCAGCTTAGCGTCACTAGCGGGGGATACGCAGTATTTT. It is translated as CASSLASLAGDTQYF.

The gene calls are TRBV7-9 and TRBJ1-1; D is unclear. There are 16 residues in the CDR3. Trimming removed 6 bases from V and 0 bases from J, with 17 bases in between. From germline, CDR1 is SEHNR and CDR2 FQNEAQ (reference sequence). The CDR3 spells CASRPVEGMLNTEAFF. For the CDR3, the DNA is TGTGCCAGCAGACCGGTAGAGGGTATGTTGAACACTGAAGCTTTCTTT.

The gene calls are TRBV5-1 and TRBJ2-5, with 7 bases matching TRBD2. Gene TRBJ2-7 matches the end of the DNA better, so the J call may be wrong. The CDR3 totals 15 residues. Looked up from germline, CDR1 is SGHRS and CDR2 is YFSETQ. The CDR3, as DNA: TGCGCCAGCAGCTTTGACCCCGGGACTACCTACGAGCAGTACTTC. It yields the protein CASSFDPGTTYEQYF.

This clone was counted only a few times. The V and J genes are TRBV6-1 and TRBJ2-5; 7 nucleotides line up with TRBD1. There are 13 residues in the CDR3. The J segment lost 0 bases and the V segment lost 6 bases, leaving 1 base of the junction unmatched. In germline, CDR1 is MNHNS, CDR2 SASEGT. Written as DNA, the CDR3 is TGTGCCAGCAGGACAGGGTACCAAGAGACCCAGTACTTC. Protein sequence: CASRTGYQETQYF.

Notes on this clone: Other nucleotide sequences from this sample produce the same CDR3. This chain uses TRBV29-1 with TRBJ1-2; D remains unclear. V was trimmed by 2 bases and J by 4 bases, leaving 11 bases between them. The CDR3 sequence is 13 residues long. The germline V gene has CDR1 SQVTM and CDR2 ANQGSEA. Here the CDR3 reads CSVESLPGYGYTF. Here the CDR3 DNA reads TGCAGCGTTGAAAGTCTTCCAGGCTATGGCTACACCTTC.

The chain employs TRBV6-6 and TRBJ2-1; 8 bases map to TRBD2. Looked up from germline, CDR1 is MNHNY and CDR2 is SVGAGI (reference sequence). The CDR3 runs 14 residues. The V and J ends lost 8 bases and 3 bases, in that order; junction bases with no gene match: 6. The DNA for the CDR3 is TGTGCCAGCGGGCTAGCGGGCCTCTACAATGAGCAGTTCTTC. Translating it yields CASGLAGLYNEQFF.

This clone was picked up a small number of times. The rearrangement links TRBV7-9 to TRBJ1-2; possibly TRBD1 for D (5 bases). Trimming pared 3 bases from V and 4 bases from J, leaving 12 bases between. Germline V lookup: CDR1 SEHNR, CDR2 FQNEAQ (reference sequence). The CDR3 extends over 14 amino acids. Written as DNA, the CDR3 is TGTGCCAGCAGCTTGGCAGGACAAAGCTATGGCTACACCTTC. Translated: CASSLAGQSYGYTF.

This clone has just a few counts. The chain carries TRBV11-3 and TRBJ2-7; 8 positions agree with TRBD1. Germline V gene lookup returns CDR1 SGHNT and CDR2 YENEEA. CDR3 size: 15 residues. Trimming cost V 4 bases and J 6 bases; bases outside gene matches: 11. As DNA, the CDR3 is TGTGCCAGCAGCTCCGCCGGACAGGGAGTCGCCGAGCAGTACTTC. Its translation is CASSSAGQGVAEQYF.

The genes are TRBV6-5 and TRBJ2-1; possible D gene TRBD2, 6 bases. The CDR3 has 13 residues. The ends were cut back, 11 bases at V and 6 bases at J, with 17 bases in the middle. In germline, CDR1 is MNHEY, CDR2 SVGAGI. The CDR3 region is CAHSTGEGNEQFF. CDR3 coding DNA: TGTGCCCATTCCACGGGAGAGGGCAATGAGCAGTTCTTC.

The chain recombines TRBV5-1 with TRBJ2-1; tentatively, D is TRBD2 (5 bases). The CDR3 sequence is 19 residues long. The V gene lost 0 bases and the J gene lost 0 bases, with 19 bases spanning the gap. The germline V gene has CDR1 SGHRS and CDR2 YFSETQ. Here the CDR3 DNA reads TGCGCCAGCAGCTTGGTGGGGTCGGAGCGGCAGAGCTCCTACAATGAGCAGTTCTTC. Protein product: CASSLVGSERQSSYNEQFF.

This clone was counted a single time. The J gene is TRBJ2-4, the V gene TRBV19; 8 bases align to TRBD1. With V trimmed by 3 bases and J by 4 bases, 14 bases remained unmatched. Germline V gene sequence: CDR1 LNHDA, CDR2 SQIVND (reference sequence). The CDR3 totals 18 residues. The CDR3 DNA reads TGTGCCAGTAGTATTTTTGGGACAGGAACCGAGGGGAAAAACATTCAGTACTTC. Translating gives CASSIFGTGTEGKNIQYF. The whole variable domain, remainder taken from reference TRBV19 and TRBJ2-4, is DGGITQSPKYLFRKEGQNVTLSCEQNLNHDAMYWYRQDPGQGLRLIYYSQIVNDFQKGDIAEGYSVSREKKESFPLTVTSAQKNPTAFYLCASSIFGTGTEGKNIQYFGAGTRLSVL.

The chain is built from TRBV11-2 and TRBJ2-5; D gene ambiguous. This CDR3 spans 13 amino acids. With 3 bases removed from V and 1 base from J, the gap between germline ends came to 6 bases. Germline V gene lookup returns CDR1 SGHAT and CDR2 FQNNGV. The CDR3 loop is CASSFRSQETQYF. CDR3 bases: TGTGCCAGCAGCTTCCGGTCCCAAGAGACCCAGTACTTC.

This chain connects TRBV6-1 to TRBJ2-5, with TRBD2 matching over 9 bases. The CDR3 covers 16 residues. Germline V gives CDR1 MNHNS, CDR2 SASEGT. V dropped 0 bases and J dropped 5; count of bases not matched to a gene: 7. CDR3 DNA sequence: TGTGCCAGCAGTGAAGCGAAGGCGGGAGGGCCGGAGACCCAGTACTTC. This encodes CASSEAKAGGPETQYF.

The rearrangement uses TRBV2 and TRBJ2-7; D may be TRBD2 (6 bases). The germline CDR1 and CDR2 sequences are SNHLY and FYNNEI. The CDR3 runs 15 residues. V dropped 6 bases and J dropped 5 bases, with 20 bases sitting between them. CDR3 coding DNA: TGTGCCAGCAGGGACCTTAGACTAGGCCATAACGAGCAGTACTTC. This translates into CASRDLRLGHNEQYF.

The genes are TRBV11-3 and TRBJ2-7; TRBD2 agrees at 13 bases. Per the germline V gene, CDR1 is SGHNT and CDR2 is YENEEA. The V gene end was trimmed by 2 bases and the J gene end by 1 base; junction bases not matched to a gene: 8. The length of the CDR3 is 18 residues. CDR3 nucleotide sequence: TGTGCCAGCAGCTTAAGTTTAGGACTAGCGGGAGTATCCTACGAGCAGTACTTC. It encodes CASSLSLGLAGVSYEQYF.

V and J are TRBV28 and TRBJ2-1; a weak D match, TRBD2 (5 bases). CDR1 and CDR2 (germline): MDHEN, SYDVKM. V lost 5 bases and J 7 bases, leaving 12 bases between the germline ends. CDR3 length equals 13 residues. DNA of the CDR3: TGTGCCAGCAGTCACCGAGGGTGGAATGAGCAGTTCTTC. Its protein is CASSHRGWNEQFF.

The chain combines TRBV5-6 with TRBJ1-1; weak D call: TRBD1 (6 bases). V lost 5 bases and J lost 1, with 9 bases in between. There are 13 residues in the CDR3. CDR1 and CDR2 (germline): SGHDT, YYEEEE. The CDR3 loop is CASSLQGNTEAFF. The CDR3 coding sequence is TGTGCCAGCAGTTTACAGGGGAACACTGAAGCTTTCTTT.

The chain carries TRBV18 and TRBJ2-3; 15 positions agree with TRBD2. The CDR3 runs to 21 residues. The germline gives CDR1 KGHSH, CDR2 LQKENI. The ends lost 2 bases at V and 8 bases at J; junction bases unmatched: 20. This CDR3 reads CASSPVRAGTSGGTAHFTQYF. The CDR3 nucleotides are TGTGCCAGCTCACCAGTAAGAGCCGGGACTAGCGGGGGGACCGCCCATTTTACGCAGTATTTT.

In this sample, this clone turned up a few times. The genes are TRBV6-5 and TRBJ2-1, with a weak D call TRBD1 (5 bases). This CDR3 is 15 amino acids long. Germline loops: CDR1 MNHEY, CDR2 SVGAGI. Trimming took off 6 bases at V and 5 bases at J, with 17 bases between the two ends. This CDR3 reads CASSSGSLKNNEQFF. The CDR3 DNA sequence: TGTGCCAGCAGCTCAGGGTCTTTGAAAAACAATGAGCAGTTCTTC.

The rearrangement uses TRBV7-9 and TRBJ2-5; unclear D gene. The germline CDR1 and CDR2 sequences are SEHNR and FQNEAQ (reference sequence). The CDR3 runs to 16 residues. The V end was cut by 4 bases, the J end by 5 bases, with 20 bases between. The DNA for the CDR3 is TGTGCCAGCAGCTCCCCGAGAGCGCCCGGTCTGGAGACCCAGTACTTC. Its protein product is CASSSPRAPGLETQYF.